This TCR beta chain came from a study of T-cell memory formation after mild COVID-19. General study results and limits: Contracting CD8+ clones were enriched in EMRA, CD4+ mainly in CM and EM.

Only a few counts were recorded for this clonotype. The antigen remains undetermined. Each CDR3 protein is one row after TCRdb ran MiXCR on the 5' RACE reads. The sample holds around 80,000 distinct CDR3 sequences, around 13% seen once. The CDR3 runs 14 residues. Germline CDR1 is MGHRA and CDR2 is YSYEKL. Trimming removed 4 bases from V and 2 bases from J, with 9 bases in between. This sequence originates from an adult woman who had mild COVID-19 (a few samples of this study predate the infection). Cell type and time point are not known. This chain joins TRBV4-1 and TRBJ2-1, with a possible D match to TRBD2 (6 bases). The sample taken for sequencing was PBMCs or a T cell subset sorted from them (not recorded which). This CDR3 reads CASSLGGAYNEQFF. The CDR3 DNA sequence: TGCGCCAGCAGCCTCGGCGGGGCCTACAATGAGCAGTTCTTC.